The rows below give T cell receptor beta chains drawn from one sample of a study of shared clonotypes between healthy human individuals. Assay used: immunoSEQ multiplex PCR; TCRdb lists only in-frame clones, some missing. The sample records roughly 2.2 million clones, roughly 90% being singletons. The sample consisted of naive CD4+ T cells from PBMCs. Every receptor here comes from a man aged 18 to 29 in good health. Some clones in this sample may be carry-over from other donors' samples. CDR3s include the opening cysteine and the closing phenylalanine or tryptophan. D genes are given only for firm matches. Expanded clones are given a class, and other clones once, few, many or no size at all.

TRBJ1-5	-	-	TRBV6-1	TGTGCCAGCACTTATGGGCCGGGGGATCAGCCCCAGCATTTT	CASTYGPGDQPQHF
TRBJ2-2	-	-	TRBV2	TGTGCCACAGGGGGGGATGTAGCCGGGGAGCTGTTTTTT	CATGGDVAGELFF
TRBJ1-5	-	-	TRBV18	TGTGCCAGCTCACTCGGACAGAGCAATCAGCCCCAGCATTTT	CASSLGQSNQPQHF
TRBJ2-7	once	-	TRBV28	TGTGCCAGCAGTTCCGGGACGAACTACGAGCAGTACTTC	CASSSGTNYEQYF
TRBJ2-7	-	TRBD1	TRBV29-1	TGCAGCGCATTACAGGGGGCGGGCGAGCAGTACTTC	CSALQGAGEQYF
TRBJ1-1	-	TRBD1	TRBV29-1	TGCAGCGTTGCAAAGGGGGCAGTGGACACTGAAGCTTTCTTT	CSVAKGAVDTEAFF
TRBJ2-2	-	-	TRBV2	TGTGCCAGCACTGAACGCGTCTCGGGGGAGCAACCCGGGGAGCTGTTTTTT	CASTERVSGEQPGELFF
TRBJ2-2	-	-	TRBV6-1	TGTGCCAGCAGCGAACAAAAGTTCACCGGGGAGCTGTTTTTT	CASSEQKFTGELFF
TRBJ2-5	-	-	TRBV5-1	TGCGCCAGCAGCTTGGCCGACTTGCAATGGGAGACCCAGTACTTC	CASSLADLQWETQYF
TRBJ1-5	-	-	TRBV10-3	TGTGCCATCAGAGGGAATAGCAATCAGCCCCAGCATTTT	CAIRGNSNQPQHF
TRBJ1-1	few	-	TRBV5-4	TGTGCCAGCAGCAGAGCCAAACAGAACACTGAAGCTTTCTTT	CASSRAKQNTEAFF
TRBJ2-2	once	-	TRBV7-2	TGTGCCAGCAGCACCCCGGGCGGGGCAAACACCGGGGAGCTGTTTTTT	CASSTPGGANTGELFF
TRBJ1-1	few	-	TRBV30	TGTGCCTGGAGTATACAGGGATTCACTGAAGCTTTCTTT	CAWSIQGFTEAFF
TRBJ2-1	-	TRBD1	TRBV6-5	TGTGCCAGCAGTTACTCGACAGGGGTTGGGATTCCGTTCTTC	CASSYSTGVGIPFF
TRBJ2-2	-	TRBD2	TRBV10-3	TGTGCCGCGCAGAGAAGCGGGAGCAAAACCGGGGAGCTGTTTTTT	CAAQRSGSKTGELFF
TRBJ2-7	-	TRBD2	TRBV28	TGTGCCAGCAGTTTTACGTGGGAGAAGCGGGAGGAGTCCTACGAGCAGTACTTC	CASSFTWEKREESYEQYF
TRBJ1-4	-	-	TRBV5-1	TGCGCCAGCAGCGAGGATTTGGGGCATGAAAAACTGTTTTTT	CASSEDLGHEKLFF
TRBJ1-2	once	TRBD1	TRBV15	TGTGCCACCAGCAGACCCTACAGGGGAGGGGACTATGGCTACACCTTC	CATSRPYRGGDYGYTF
TRBJ1-2	-	-	TRBV15	TGTGCCACCAGCAGAGGCGGTCAACTCGGGGACTATGGCTACACCTTC	CATSRGGQLGDYGYTF
TRBJ2-7	-	-	TRBV11-2	TGTGCCAGCAGCTCAGTCTACTCAAGCTCCTACGAGCAGTACTTC	CASSSVYSSSYEQYF
TRBJ2-3	-	-	TRBV28	TGTGCCAGCAGTCCGGCGCACAGTGCCGCCTACGCCCCAGATACGCAGTATTTT	CASSPAHSAAYAPDTQYF